This T cell receptor beta chain was obtained from a study of early T cells in non-severe SARS-CoV-2 infection. About the study: The chains were unpaired, and the sequenced material was bulk RNA from unsorted whole blood. Findings and limits, study-wide: VDJdb matching, biased toward anti-spike CD8 responses, missed private and CD4 specificities.

V lost 0 bases and J lost 1, with 6 bases in between. This CDR3 region has 14 residues. CDR1 is WNHNN and CDR2 is SYGVQD in the germline V gene (reference sequence). This clonotype was found a few times. Antigen: not known. Unique molecular identifiers were attached to individual cDNA molecules. In TCRdb, the 5' RACE reads were re-called with MiXCR into one record per CDR3 protein. This table has approximately 66,000 distinct CDR3 sequences, under 15% appearing once. The rearrangement links TRBV10-1 to TRBJ1-1; no clear D gene. This clonotype was obtained from an adult who was a healthcare worker with PCR-confirmed SARS-CoV-2 infection or an uninfected control (not recorded which). Sequences were obtained from whole blood. The CDR3 region is CASSESWENTEAFF. The CDR3 nucleotides are TGCGCCAGCAGTGAGTCGTGGGAGAACACTGAAGCTTTCTTT.